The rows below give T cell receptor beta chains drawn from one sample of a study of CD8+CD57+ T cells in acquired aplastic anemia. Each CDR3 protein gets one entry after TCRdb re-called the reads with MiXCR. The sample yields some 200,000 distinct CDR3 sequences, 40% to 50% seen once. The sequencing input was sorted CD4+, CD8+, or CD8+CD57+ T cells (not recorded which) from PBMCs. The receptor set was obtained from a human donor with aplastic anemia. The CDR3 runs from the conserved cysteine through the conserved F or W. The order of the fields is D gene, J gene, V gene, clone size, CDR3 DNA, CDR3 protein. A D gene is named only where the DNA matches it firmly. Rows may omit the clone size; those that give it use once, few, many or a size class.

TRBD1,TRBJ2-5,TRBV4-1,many,TGCGCCAGCAGCCCCAAGGTCATAGGGGGCGGGGAGACCCAGTACTTC,CASSPKVIGGGETQYF
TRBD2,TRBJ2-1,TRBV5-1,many,TGCGCCAGCAGCTCTAGCGGTGGCTCCTACAATGAGCAGTTCTTC,CASSSSGGSYNEQFF
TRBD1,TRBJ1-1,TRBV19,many,TGTGCCAGTGCTGGTAGGGGACAGATGCCTGAAGCTTTCTTT,CASAGRGQMPEAFF
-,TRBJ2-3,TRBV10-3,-,TGTGCCATCAGTGTAGGGACTCCCCAGTATTTT,CAISVGTPQYF
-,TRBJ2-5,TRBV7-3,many,TGTGCCAGCAGCCGCCTCGGGGGGACAGCGGGTGCGGAGACCCAGTACTTC,CASSRLGGTAGAETQYF
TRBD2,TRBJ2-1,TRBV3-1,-,TGTGCCAGCAGCCAAGCTGGGACTAGCGCCAATGAGCAGTTCTTC,CASSQAGTSANEQFF
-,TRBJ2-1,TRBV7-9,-,TGTGCCAGCAGCCCCCCGCTAGCGACTAATAATGAGCAGTTCTTC,CASSPPLATNNEQFF
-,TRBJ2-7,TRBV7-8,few,TGTGCCAGCAGCTTTGCGGTCTCCTACGAGCAGTACTTC,CASSFAVSYEQYF
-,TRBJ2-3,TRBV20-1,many,TGCAGTGCACCCAGGGGAATCGGAGGGCGCACAGATACGCAGTATTTT,CSAPRGIGGRTDTQYF
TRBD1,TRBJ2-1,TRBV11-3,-,TGTGCCAGCAGATGGACAGGAGGATTGCAGTTCTTC,CASRWTGGLQFF
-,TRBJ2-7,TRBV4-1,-,TGCGCCAGCAGCCAAAGGGTCCAGAGCTCCTACGAGCAGTACTTC,CASSQRVQSSYEQYF
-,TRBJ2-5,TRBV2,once,TGTGCCAACACCCATCAACGGGGGGCGGTCGAAGAGACCCAGTACTTC,CANTHQRGAVEETQYF
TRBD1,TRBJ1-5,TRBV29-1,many,TGCAGCGCTGGGACAGGGCTCGATCAGCCCCAGCATTTT,CSAGTGLDQPQHF
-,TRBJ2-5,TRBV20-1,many,TGCAGTGCTAGAGATAATACGAAAGCGCCACAAGAGACCCAGTACTTC,CSARDNTKAPQETQYF
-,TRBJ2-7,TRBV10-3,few,TGTGCCATCAGTGAGTCGGGGCAGGGAAGCTACGAGCAGTACTTC,CAISESGQGSYEQYF
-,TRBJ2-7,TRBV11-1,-,TGTGCCAGCAGCTTAGCTGGACACCGCCGCTACGAGCAGTACTTC,CASSLAGHRRYEQYF
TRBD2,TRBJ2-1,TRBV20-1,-,TGCAGTGCTAGGGGGGGGTACAATGAGCAGTTCTTC,CSARGGYNEQFF
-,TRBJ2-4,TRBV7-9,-,TGTGCCAGCACGGGACAGGCCATCCCGGGGGGCAAAAACATTCAGTACTTC,CASTGQAIPGGKNIQYF
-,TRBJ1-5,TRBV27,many,TGTGCCAGTAGTGACAGGCGGAATCAGCCCCAGCATTTT,CASSDRRNQPQHF
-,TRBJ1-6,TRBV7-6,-,TGTGCCAGCAGCTTAGGGAGCGGGGGAACGAATTCACCCCTCCACTTT,CASSLGSGGTNSPLHF
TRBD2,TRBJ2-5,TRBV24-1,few,TGTGCCACCAGTGGGGCGGGAGGGCCCCAAGAGACCCAGTACTTC,CATSGAGGPQETQYF
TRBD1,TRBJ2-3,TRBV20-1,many,TGCAGTGCTGCCGGGACAGGGGGCACAGATACGCAGTATTTT,CSAAGTGGTDTQYF
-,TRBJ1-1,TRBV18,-,TGTGCCAGCTCACCACCGGGGAGGGGCTCAGACACTGAAGCTTTCTTT,CASSPPGRGSDTEAFF
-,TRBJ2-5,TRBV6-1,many,TGTGCCAGCATAATTCTTGAGACCCAGTACTTC,CASIILETQYF